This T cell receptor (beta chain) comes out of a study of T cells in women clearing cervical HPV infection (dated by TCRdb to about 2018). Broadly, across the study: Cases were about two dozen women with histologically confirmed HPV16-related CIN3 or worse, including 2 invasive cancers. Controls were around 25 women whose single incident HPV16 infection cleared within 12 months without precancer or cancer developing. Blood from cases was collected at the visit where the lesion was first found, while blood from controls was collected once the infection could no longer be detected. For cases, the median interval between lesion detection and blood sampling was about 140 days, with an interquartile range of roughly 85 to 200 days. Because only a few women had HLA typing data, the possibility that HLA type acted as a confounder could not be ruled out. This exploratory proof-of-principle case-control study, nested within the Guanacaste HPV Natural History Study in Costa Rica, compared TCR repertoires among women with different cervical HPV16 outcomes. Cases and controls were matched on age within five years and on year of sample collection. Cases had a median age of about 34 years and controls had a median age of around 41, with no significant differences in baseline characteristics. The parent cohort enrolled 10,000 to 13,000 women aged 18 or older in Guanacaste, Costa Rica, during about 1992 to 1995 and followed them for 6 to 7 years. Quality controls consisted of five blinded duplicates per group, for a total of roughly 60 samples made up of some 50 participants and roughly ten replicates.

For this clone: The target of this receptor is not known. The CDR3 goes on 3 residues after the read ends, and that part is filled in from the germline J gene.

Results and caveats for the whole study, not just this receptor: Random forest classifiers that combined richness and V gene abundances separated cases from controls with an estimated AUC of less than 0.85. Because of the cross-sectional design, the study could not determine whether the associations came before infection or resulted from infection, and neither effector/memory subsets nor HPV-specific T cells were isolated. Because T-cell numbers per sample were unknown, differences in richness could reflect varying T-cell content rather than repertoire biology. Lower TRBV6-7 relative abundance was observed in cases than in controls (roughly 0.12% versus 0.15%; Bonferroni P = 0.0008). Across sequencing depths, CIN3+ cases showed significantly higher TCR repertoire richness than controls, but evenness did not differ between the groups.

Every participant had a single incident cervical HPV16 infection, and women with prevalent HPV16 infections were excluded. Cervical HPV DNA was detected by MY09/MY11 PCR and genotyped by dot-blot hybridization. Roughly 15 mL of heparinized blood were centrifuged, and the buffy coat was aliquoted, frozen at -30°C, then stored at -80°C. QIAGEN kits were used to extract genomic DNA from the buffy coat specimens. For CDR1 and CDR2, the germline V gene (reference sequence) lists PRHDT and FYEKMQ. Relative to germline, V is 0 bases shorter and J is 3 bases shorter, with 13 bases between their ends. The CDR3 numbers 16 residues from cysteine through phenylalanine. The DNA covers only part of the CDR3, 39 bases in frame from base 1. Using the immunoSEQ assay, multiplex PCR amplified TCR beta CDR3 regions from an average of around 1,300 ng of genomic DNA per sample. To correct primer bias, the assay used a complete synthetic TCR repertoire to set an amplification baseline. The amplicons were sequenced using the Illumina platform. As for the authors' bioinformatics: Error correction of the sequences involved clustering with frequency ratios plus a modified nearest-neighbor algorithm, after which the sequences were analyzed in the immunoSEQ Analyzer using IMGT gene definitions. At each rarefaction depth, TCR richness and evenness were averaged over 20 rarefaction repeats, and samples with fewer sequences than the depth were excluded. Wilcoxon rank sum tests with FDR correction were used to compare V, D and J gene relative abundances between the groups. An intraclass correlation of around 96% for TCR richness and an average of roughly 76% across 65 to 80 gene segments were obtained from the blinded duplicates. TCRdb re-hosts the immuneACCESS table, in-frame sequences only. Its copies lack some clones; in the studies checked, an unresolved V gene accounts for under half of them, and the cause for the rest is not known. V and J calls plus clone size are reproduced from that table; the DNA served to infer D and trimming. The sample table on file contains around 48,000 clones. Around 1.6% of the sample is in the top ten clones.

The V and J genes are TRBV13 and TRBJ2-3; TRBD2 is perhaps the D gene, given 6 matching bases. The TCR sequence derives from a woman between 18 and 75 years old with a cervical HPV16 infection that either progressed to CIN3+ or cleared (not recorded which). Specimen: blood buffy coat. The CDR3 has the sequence CASSLGPGERTDTQYF. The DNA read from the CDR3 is TGTGCCAGCAGCTTAGGCCCGGGGGAGAGGACAGATACG.